Below, one TCR beta chain is given with its context. The V gene lost 2 bases and the J gene lost 5 bases, with 15 bases spanning the gap. The CDR3 extends over 15 amino acids. Germline-derived CDR1 and CDR2 are MNHEY and SVGAGI. TCR beta chains were sequenced at survey level with immunoSEQ. The assay was immunoSEQ multiplex PCR, and TCRdb's table has in-frame clones only and misses some. The data hold around 50,000 clones, with 90% to 95% observed a single time. The TCR comes from a man aged 35 to 55 with rheumatoid arthritis. Sequencing used PBMCs. This rearrangement joins TRBV6-5 to TRBJ1-1, with D possibly TRBD1 on 5 matching bases. The CDR3 DNA is TGTGCCAGCAGTTACCCGTCCGGGGGGGTTACTGAAGCTTTCTTT. It encodes CASSYPSGGVTEAFF.